This T cell receptor beta chain was identified during a study of T cells after yellow fever vaccination. General study points: Shared CD4/CD8 clonotypes were a small share, likely from convergent recombination.

Germline-derived CDR1 and CDR2 are KGHDR and SFDVKD. The CDR3 is 12 residues long. Trimming removed 3 bases from V and 10 bases from J, with 11 bases in between. Using its own MiXCR run on the 5' RACE reads, TCRdb lists one record per CDR3 protein. Altogether hundreds of thousands of distinct CDR3 sequences are present, around a fifth being singletons, with the ten largest covering approximately 16%. This clonotype was detected a few times. Its antigen is as yet unknown. The sequence came from a man younger than 30 who received the YFV17D yellow fever vaccine. Material: PBMCs, obtained approximately 20 days after the first yellow fever vaccination. The chain has TRBV24-1 and TRBJ1-1; no definite D call. CDR3 loop: CATSDDYGGAFF. Here the CDR3 DNA reads TGTGCCACCAGTGATGACTATGGCGGAGCTTTCTTT.